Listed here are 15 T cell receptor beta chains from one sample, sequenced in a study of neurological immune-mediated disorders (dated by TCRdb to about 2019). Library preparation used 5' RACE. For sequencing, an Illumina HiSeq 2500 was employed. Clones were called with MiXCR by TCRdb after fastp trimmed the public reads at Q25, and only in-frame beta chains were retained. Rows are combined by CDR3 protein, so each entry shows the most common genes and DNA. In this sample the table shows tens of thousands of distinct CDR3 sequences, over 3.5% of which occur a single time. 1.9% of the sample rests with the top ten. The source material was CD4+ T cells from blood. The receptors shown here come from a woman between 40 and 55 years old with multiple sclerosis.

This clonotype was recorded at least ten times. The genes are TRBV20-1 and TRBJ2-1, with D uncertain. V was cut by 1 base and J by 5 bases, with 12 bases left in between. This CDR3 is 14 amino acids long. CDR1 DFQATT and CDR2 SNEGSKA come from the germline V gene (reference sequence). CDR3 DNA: TGCAGTGCTAGAGCGGTAGCCCCTGACAATGAGCAGTTCTTC. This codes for CSARAVAPDNEQFF.

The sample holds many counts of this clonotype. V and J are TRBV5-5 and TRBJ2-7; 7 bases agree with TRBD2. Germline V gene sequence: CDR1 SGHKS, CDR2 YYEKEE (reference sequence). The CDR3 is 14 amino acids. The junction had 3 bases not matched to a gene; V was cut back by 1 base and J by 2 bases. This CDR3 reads CASSLIAGPYEQYF. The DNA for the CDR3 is TGTGCCAGCAGCTTGATAGCGGGCCCCTACGAGCAGTACTTC.

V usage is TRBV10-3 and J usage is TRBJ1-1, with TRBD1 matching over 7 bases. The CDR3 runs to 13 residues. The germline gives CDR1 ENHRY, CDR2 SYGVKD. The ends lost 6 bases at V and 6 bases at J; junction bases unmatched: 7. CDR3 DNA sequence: TGTGCCATCAGACCTGACAGGGACTCTGAAGCTTTCTTT. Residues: CAIRPDRDSEAFF.

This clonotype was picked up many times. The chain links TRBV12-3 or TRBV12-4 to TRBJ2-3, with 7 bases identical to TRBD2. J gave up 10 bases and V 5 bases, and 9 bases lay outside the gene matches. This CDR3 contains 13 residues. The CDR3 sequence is CASSGGVREAQYF. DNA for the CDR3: TGTGCCAGCAGTGGGGGGGTCCGGGAGGCGCAGTATTTT.

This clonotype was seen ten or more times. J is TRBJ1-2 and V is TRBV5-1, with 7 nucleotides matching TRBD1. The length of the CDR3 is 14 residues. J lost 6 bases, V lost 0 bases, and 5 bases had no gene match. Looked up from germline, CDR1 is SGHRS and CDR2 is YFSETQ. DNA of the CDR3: TGCGCCAGCAGCTTGGCTCAACAGGGGAATGGCTACACCTTC. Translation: CASSLAQQGNGYTF.

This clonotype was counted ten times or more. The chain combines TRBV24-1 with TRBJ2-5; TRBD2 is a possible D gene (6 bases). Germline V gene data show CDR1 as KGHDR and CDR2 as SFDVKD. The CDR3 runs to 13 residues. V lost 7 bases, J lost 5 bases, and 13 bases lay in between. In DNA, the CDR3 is TGTGCCACCAGGAGAGCCAGCGGGGAGACCCAGTACTTC. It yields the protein CATRRASGETQYF.

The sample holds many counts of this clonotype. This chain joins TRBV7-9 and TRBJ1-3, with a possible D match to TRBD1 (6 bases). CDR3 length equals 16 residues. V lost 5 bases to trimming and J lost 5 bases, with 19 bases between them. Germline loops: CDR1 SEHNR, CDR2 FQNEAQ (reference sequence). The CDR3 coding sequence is TGTGCCAGCAGCGCACCGGGACAAGGGGGACGAAACACCATATATTTT. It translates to CASSAPGQGGRNTIYF.

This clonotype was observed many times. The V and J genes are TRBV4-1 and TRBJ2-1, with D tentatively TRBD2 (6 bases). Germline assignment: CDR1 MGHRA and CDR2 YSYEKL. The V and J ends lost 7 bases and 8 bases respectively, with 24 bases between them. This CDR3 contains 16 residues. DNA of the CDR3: TGCGCCAGCAAGGGACTCCGAGAGGGAAGGATCGATGAGCAGTTCTTC. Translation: CASKGLREGRIDEQFF.

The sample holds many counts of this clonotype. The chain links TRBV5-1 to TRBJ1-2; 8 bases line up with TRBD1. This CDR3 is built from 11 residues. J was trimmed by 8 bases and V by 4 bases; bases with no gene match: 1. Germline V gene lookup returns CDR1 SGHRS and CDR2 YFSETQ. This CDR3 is CASSRDRGYTF. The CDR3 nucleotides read TGCGCCAGCAGCCGGGACAGGGGCTACACCTTC.

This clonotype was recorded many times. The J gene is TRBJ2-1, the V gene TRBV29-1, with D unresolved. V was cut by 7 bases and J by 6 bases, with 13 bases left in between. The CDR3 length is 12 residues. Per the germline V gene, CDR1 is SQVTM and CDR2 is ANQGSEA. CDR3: CSAQLIPNEQFF. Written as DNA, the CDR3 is TGCAGCGCACAGCTTATTCCCAATGAGCAGTTCTTC.

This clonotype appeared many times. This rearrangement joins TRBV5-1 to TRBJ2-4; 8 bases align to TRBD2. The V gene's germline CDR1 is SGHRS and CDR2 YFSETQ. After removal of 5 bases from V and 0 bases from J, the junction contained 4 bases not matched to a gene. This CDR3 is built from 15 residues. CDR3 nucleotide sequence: TGCGCCAGCAGTTACCTAGCGGGAGCCAAAAACATTCAGTACTTC. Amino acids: CASSYLAGAKNIQYF.

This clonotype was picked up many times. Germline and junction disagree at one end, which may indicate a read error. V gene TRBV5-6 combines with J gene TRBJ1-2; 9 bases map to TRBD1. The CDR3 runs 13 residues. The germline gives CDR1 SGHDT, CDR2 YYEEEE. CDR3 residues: CASRLDRGYGYTF. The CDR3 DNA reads TGTGCCAGCAGGTTGGACAGGGGCTATGGCTACACCTTC.

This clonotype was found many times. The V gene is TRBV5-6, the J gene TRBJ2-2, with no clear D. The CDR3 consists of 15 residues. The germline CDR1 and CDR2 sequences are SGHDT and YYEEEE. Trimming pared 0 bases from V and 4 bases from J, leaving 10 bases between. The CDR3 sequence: CASSLEVTRTGELFF. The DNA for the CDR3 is TGTGCCAGCAGCTTGGAGGTCACCCGCACCGGGGAGCTGTTTTTT. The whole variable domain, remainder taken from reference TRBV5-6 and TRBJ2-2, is DAGVTQSPTHLIKTRGQQVTLRCSPKSGHDTVSWYQQALGQGPQFIFQYYEEEERQRGNFPDRFSGHQFPNYSSELNVNALLLGDSALYLCASSLEVTRTGELFFGEGSRLTVL.

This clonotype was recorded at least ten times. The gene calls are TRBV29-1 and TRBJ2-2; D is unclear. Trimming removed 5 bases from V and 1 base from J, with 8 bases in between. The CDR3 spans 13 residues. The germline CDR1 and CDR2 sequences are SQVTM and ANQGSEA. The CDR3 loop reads CSVLQVNTGELFF. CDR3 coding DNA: TGCAGCGTTCTGCAGGTGAACACCGGGGAGCTGTTTTTT.

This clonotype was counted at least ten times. The CDR3 DNA reads TGTGCCACCAGCGGCGACAGGGGACCCCAAGAGACCCAGTACTTC. Its translation is CATSGDRGPQETQYF. V is TRBV15 and J is TRBJ2-5, with 8 bases aligning to TRBD1. Germline V lookup: CDR1 LNHNV, CDR2 YYDKDF (reference sequence). CDR3 length: 15 residues. V lost 5 bases, J lost 1 base, and 6 bases stayed unmatched.